The sequence of this T cell receptor (beta chain) was determined in a study of cytomegalovirus exposure and HLA in healthy donors. Study-level findings and limits: Analyses of presence/absence relied on an assumption of roughly uniform sequencing depth across donors.

As to this clone: Its antigen is still unknown.

Regarding donors, all were healthy bone marrow donors. PCR primers comprised 60 Vbeta and 13 Jbeta primers. Sequenced by immunoSEQ multiplex PCR; TCRdb stores in-frame clones only, minus some. The sample has more than 80,000 clones; roughly four fifths are singletons. The sample consisted of PBMCs. The sequence came from a man over 45 in good health and CMV-seronegative.

CDR3 in amino acids: CASSAGGASPLHF. The CDR3 nucleotides are TGCGCCAGCAGCGCGGGGGGGGCCTCGCCCCTCCACTTT. V gene TRBV10-1 combines with J gene TRBJ1-6; possibly TRBD1 for D (6 bases). V dropped 6 bases and J dropped 13 bases, with 16 bases sitting between them. The CDR3 has 13 amino acids. Looked up from germline, CDR1 is WNHNN and CDR2 is SYGVQD (reference sequence).